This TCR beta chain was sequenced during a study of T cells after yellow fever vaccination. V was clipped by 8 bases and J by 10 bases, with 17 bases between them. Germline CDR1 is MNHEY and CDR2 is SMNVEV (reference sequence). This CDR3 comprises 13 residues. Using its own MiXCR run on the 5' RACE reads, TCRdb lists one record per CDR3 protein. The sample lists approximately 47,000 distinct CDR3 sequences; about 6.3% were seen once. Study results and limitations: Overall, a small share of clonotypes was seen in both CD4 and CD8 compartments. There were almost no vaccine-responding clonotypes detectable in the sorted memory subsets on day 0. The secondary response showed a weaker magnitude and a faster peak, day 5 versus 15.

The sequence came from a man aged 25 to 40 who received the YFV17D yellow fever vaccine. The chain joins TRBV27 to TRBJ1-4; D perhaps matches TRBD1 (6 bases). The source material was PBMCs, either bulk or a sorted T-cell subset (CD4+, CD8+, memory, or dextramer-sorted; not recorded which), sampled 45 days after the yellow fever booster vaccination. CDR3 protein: CASGDTGSGKLFF. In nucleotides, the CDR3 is TGTGCCAGCGGGGACACGGGATCGGGAAAACTGTTTTTT.